The entry that follows covers one T cell receptor (beta chain) sequence. As yet, its antigen is unknown. TCRdb re-called the 5' RACE reads and shows each CDR3 protein once, DNA omitted. The specimen's table records 200,000 to 250,000 distinct CDR3 sequences. These data belong to a study of monozygotic twins with inflammatory bowel disease. Study-level points and caveats: Treatment differences in immunosuppression may have added variability to the repertoires of patients.

The material sequenced was blood. The TCR originated in a human donor with ulcerative colitis or Crohn's disease, or a healthy co-twin of an affected twin (not recorded which).

CDR3 in amino acids: CASSLVPGGETQYF. The rearrangement uses TRBV5-1 and TRBJ2-5; as DNA is missing, the TRBD1 call by TCRdb cannot be tested. Germline V gives CDR1 SGHRS, CDR2 YFSETQ. The CDR3 runs to 14 residues.